This TCR beta chain was sequenced in a study of cytomegalovirus exposure and HLA in healthy donors. Whereas donors were nominally healthy upon sampling, unrecorded immune exposures were probable. The CDR3 sequence is 16 residues long. V lost 7 bases and J 3 bases, leaving 19 bases between the germline ends. CDR1 SGHTA and CDR2 FQGNSA come from the germline V gene. The PCR used 60 Vbeta and 13 Jbeta primers. The table came from immunoSEQ multiplex PCR; TCRdb's copy has only in-frame clones and leaves some out. This sample carries a few hundred thousand clones, about three quarters of them seen once, and the ten largest clones take about a sixth.

This sequence joins TRBV7-2 and TRBJ1-5; a weak D match, TRBD1 (5 bases). The TCR originated in a man aged 35 to 55 in good health and CMV-seronegative. Sequencing was done on a sample of PBMCs. The CDR3, as DNA: TGTGCCAGCAAGGAGGGGCCGGGACGGATCAATCAGCCCCAGCATTTT. Residues: CASKEGPGRINQPQHF.